The subject of this entry is one T cell receptor beta chain. Its cognate antigen is unknown. The data belong to a study of cytomegalovirus exposure and HLA in healthy donors. Study observations and caveats: Association of a missense DCLRE1C variant with TCR beta V- and J-gene trimming was reported in a later analysis. Presence/absence analysis assumed near-uniform sequencing depth across donors. Reports described diagnosis of cytomegalovirus status by the classifier as highly specific and sensitive.

The CDR3 length is 14 residues. Germline V gives CDR1 SNHLY, CDR2 FYNNEI. The V segment lost 8 bases and the J segment 4 bases; nucleotides outside the gene matches: 8. The PCR ran on 60 Vbeta and 13 Jbeta primers. This table comes from immunoSEQ multiplex PCR, and its TCRdb copy is limited to in-frame clones, with some not included. This table has 200,000 to 250,000 clones, 70% appearing once. Sequencing was carried out using PBMCs. The source of this sequence is a man aged 40-49 years in good health and CMV-seropositive. V gene TRBV2 combines with J gene TRBJ2-7; 10 bases are shared with TRBD2. CDR3 sequence: CASGERGGGYEQYF. Written as DNA, the CDR3 is TGTGCCAGCGGGGAGCGGGGGGGCGGTTACGAGCAGTACTTC.